The T cell receptor beta chain under discussion was sequenced for a study of vaccination and CD4 T cells after COVID-19. As for the study in general: The post-vaccine samples came a median roughly 72 days after dose two (range 14 to 241).

This clonotype has just a few counts. What it binds is unknown. Specified treatment: approximately nine-day PBMC culture with coronavirus spike peptide pools or control peptides (ViraFEST assay). At the Johns Hopkins FTIC core, DNA taken from cultured CD4+ T cells was sequenced by way of the Oncomine TCR Beta short-read assay. Genomic DNA was drawn out of CD4+ T cells grown in culture. TCRdb redid the calling of the PCR reads with MiXCR, one entry per CDR3 protein. The sample includes around 17,000 distinct CDR3 sequences, less than 45% of them seen just once. Germline V gene data show CDR1 as MDHEN and CDR2 as SYDVKM. CDR3 length equals 16 residues. Trimming cost V 3 bases and J 1 base; bases outside gene matches: 5. Overall study results and limits: For convalescent patients, 304 of the 307 vaccine-specific clones analyzed were classified as spike mono-reactive.

The source is a human donor who received a COVID-19 vaccine. The material was CD4+ T cells from blood, cultured in vitro, obtained before SARS-CoV-2 vaccination. The chain carries TRBV28 and TRBJ1-3, with 8 bases aligning to TRBD1. The CDR3 loop is CASSFQGAISGNTIYF. The CDR3 DNA reads TGTGCCAGCAGTTTTCAGGGGGCAATATCTGGAAACACCATATATTTT.